Following are 24 T cell receptor beta chains from one sample sequenced in a study of early T cells in non-severe SARS-CoV-2 infection (dated by TCRdb to the early 2020s). Library preparation used 5' RACE. Sequencing used a NextSeq 500. The raw public reads went through TCRdb reprocessing: fastp at Q25, MiXCR clone calling, in-frame beta chains kept. CDR3 protein sequences are deduplicated, and each keeps its most common genes and DNA. Here the sample has over 85,000 distinct CDR3 sequences; around 14% occur a single time. The top ten clones comprise 6.2% of the sample. Sequenced material: whole blood. The receptor set was obtained from an adult who was a healthcare worker with PCR-confirmed SARS-CoV-2 infection or an uninfected control (not recorded which).

This clonotype was counted at least ten times. CDR3 residues: CSAGRETQYF. The CDR3, as DNA: TGCAGCGCCGGACGAGAGACCCAGTACTTC. This chain uses TRBV29-1 with TRBJ2-5; no clear D. Trimming removed 7 bases at V and 4 bases at J, with 7 bases between. This CDR3 comprises 10 residues. CDR1 SQVTM and CDR2 ANQGSEA come from the germline V gene.

V is TRBV11-2 and J is TRBJ2-2; TRBD1 aligns across 7 bases. CDR3 length equals 16 residues. V trimming: 5 bases; J trimming: 6 bases; junction bases outside the gene matches: 12. The germline CDR1 and CDR2 sequences are SGHAT and FQNNGV. DNA for the CDR3: TGTGCCAGCAGCCCCGACAGGGCGATCATCTCCGGGGAGCTGTTTTTT. Protein: CASSPDRAIISGELFF.

This clonotype appeared many times. The chain joins TRBV11-3 to TRBJ2-2; D tentatively fits TRBD1 or TRBD2 (5 bases each). The V end lost 5 bases, the J end lost 7 bases, and 11 bases lay between the germline ends. Germline CDR1 is SGHNT and CDR2 is YENEEA. The CDR3 sequence is 13 residues long. The CDR3, as DNA: TGTGCCAGCAGCCTCGGGACCATCGGGGAGCTGTTTTTT. Translating gives CASSLGTIGELFF.

The rearrangement links TRBV10-3 to TRBJ2-7, with D possibly TRBD1 on 5 matching bases. CDR1 and CDR2 from the germline V gene are ENHRY and SYGVKD. The CDR3 has 16 amino acids. V lost 0 bases and J 2 bases, leaving 14 bases between the germline ends. The CDR3 DNA is TGTGCCATCAGTGAGTCCTCGCAGGGCATTCCCTACGAGCAGTACTTC. It specifies CAISESSQGIPYEQYF.

This clonotype has only a few counts. This chain joins TRBV7-9 and TRBJ1-5; D perhaps matches TRBD1 (6 bases). The V gene lost 5 bases and the J gene lost 4 bases, with 9 bases spanning the gap. This CDR3 spans 13 amino acids. The germline CDR1 and CDR2 sequences are SEHNR and FQNEAQ (reference sequence). CDR3 DNA sequence: TGTGCCAGCAGCAGAGGGGGGAATCAGCCCCAGCATTTT. Protein product: CASSRGGNQPQHF.

In this sample, this clonotype turned up many times. The genes are TRBV7-2 and TRBJ2-7; TRBD2 matches 12 bases. Germline loops: CDR1 SGHTA, CDR2 FQGNSA. The junction had 3 bases not matched to a gene; V was cut back by 1 base and J by 5 bases. The CDR3 consists of 15 residues. In nucleotides, the CDR3 is TGTGCCAGCAGCTTAGGACTAGCGGGAGTGGACGAGCAGTACTTC. As protein: CASSLGLAGVDEQYF. Supplemented by reference TRBV7-2 and TRBJ2-7, the full variable domain reads GAGVSQSPSNKVTEKGKDVELRCDPISGHTALYWYRQSLGQGLEFLIYFQGNSAPDKSGLPSDRFSAERTGGSVSTLTIQRTQQEDSAVYLCASSLGLAGVDEQYFGPGTRLTVT.

This clonotype was seen many times. J is TRBJ1-2 and V is TRBV4-3; a possible D gene is TRBD1 (5 bases). The CDR3 sequence is 17 residues long. Between the trimmed V and J ends, which lost 1 base and 3 bases, there was a span of 18 bases. The germline gives CDR1 LGHNA, CDR2 YSLEER. CDR3 DNA: TGCGCCAGCAGCCAAGGGACAAGGAGGCGTAACGACTATGGCTACACCTTC. It yields the protein CASSQGTRRRNDYGYTF.

This chain joins TRBV27 and TRBJ2-7; tentatively, D is TRBD1 (5 bases). Germline CDR1 and CDR2: MNHEY and SMNVEV (reference sequence). The CDR3 runs 13 residues. The V end lost 5 bases, the J end lost 7 bases, and 15 bases lay between the germline ends. The CDR3 here is CASSPLSQGEQYF. CDR3 coding DNA: TGTGCCAGCAGTCCCCTCTCGCAGGGAGAGCAGTACTTC.

V gene TRBV18 combines with J gene TRBJ2-5; no clear D gene. V was trimmed by 4 bases and J by 5 bases, leaving 17 bases between them. Germline values: CDR1 KGHSH, CDR2 LQKENI. This CDR3 is 15 amino acids long. In DNA, the CDR3 is TGTGCCAGCTCACTGCGGACGGGCTTGGGGGAGACCCAGTACTTC. It yields the protein CASSLRTGLGETQYF.

About this clonotype itself: The junction departs from germline at one end; a sequencing error may be responsible. The chain combines TRBV11-2 with TRBJ2-5; the match to TRBD2 covers 15 bases. Germline V gene sequence: CDR1 SGHAT, CDR2 FQNNGV. The CDR3 is made up of 16 amino acids. CDR3 loop: CASSPGLAGGRETQNF. The CDR3 DNA reads TGTGCCAGCAGCCCGGGACTAGCGGGAGGACGAGAGACCCAGAACTTC.

The V call is TRBV11-3, the J call TRBJ2-4; D is ambiguous. The germline gives CDR1 SGHNT, CDR2 YENEEA. V was clipped by 5 bases and J by 3 bases, with 8 bases between them. The CDR3 is 13 amino acids. CDR3 loop: CASSLPVKNIQYF. The CDR3 coding sequence is TGTGCCAGCAGCCTACCCGTCAAAAACATTCAGTACTTC.

The CDR3 coding sequence is TGTGCCAGCAGCTTAGGAGGATCGTCAGATACGCAGTATTTT. Protein product: CASSLGGSSDTQYF. The rearrangement uses TRBV7-2 and TRBJ2-3; D gene uncertain. The CDR3 spans 14 residues. V lost 1 base to trimming and J lost 4 bases, with 9 bases between them. Looked up from germline, CDR1 is SGHTA and CDR2 is FQGNSA. Full variable domain (missing parts from reference TRBV7-2 and TRBJ2-3): GAGVSQSPSNKVTEKGKDVELRCDPISGHTALYWYRQSLGQGLEFLIYFQGNSAPDKSGLPSDRFSAERTGGSVSTLTIQRTQQEDSAVYLCASSLGGSSDTQYFGPGTRLTVL.

The V gene is TRBV28, the J gene TRBJ2-3; D is unclear. Trimming pared 8 bases from V and 8 bases from J, leaving 11 bases between. Germline-derived CDR1 and CDR2 are MDHEN and SYDVKM. The CDR3 is made up of 11 amino acids. CDR3 region: CASGPRSTQYF. The CDR3 DNA is TGTGCCAGCGGACCTCGATCTACGCAGTATTTT. The variable domain in full, completed from reference TRBV28 and TRBJ2-3, reads DVKVTQSSRYLVKRTGEKVFLECVQDMDHENMFWYRQDPGLGLRLIYFSYDVKMKEKGDIPEGYSVSREKKERFSLILESASTNQTSMYLCASGPRSTQYFGPGTRLTVL.

V and J are TRBV7-9 and TRBJ2-1; the D is unclear. Germline CDR1 reads SEHNR; CDR2 reads FQNEAQ (reference sequence). This CDR3 spans 11 amino acids. V dropped 2 bases and J dropped 13 bases, with 9 bases sitting between them. The CDR3: CASSLTQFQFF. CDR3 DNA sequence: TGTGCCAGCAGCTTAACCCAATTCCAGTTCTTC.

The V gene is TRBV12-3 or TRBV12-4, the J gene TRBJ2-1; no definite D call. The CDR3 runs to 13 residues. Trimming stripped 4 bases from V and 7 bases from J, with 11 bases between. CDR3 region: CASSWETENEQFF. The CDR3 DNA follows: TGTGCCAGCAGTTGGGAAACAGAAAATGAGCAGTTCTTC.

The table lists this clonotype with many counts. This chain uses TRBV5-1 with TRBJ2-1, with TRBD2 identical over 8 bases. V lost 0 bases to trimming and J lost 0 bases; unmatched junction nucleotides: 2. CDR3 size: 16 residues. Germline CDR1 and CDR2: SGHRS and YFSETQ. In DNA, the CDR3 is TGCGCCAGCAGCTTGGAGCTAGCGGGCTCCTACAATGAGCAGTTCTTC. Translation gives CASSLELAGSYNEQFF.

This clonotype has more than one count but fewer than ten. The chain joins TRBV2 to TRBJ2-1, with TRBD1 identical over 8 bases. The junction had 6 bases not matched to a gene; V was cut back by 7 bases and J by 7 bases. The CDR3 consists of 13 residues. Germline V gives CDR1 SNHLY, CDR2 FYNNEI. CDR3 amino acids: CASKQGVLNEQFF. CDR3 nucleotides: TGTGCCAGCAAACAGGGGGTTTTGAATGAGCAGTTCTTC. The whole variable domain, filled in from reference TRBV2 and TRBJ2-1, reads EPEVTQTPSHQVTQMGQEVILRCVPISNHLYFYWYRQILGQKVEFLVSFYNNEISEKSEIFDDQFSVERPDGSNFTLKIRSTKLEDSAMYFCASKQGVLNEQFFGPGTRLTVL.

V is TRBV11-2 and J is TRBJ1-1; D possibly corresponds to TRBD1 (5 bases). Germline values: CDR1 SGHAT, CDR2 FQNNGV. The CDR3 has 12 residues. V lost 5 bases, J lost 11 bases, and 15 bases lay in between. The DNA of the CDR3 is TGTGCCAGCAGCGTTACCAGGGCGGGTGCTTTCTTT. Encoded protein: CASSVTRAGAFF.

Many counts were recorded for this clonotype. This rearrangement joins TRBV10-3 to TRBJ2-7, with TRBD2 matching over 9 bases. Per the germline V gene, CDR1 is ENHRY and CDR2 is SYGVKD. V lost 4 bases and J lost 4; bases outside the gene matches: 8. CDR3 length: 15 residues. CDR3: CAISASLAGSYEQYF. CDR3 in DNA: TGTGCCATCAGTGCGTCACTAGCGGGTAGTTACGAGCAGTACTTC.

This clonotype was counted between two and nine times. The rearrangement uses TRBV18 and TRBJ1-3; D is ambiguous. Germline V gene lookup returns CDR1 KGHSH and CDR2 LQKENI. V was clipped by 2 bases and J by 6 bases, with 8 bases between them. This CDR3 region has 13 residues. In nucleotides, the CDR3 is TGTGCCAGCTCACCAACCCCGGAAAACACCATATATTTT. This translates into CASSPTPENTIYF.

This clonotype has ten or more counts. This sequence joins TRBV4-3 and TRBJ2-7, with D perhaps matching TRBD1 (6 bases). Germline CDR1 is LGHNA and CDR2 is YSLEER. With 0 bases removed from V and 3 bases from J, the gap between germline ends came to 9 bases. The CDR3 contains 14 residues. The CDR3 sequence: CASSQDRGGYEQYF. The CDR3 DNA reads TGCGCCAGCAGCCAAGATCGAGGGGGCTACGAGCAGTACTTC.

This chain connects TRBV6-4 to TRBJ2-1, with 7 bases aligning to TRBD2. J gave up 6 bases and V 0 bases, and 8 bases lay outside the gene matches. Germline V gene sequence: CDR1 MRHNA, CDR2 SNTAGT. The CDR3 is 16 residues long. In DNA form, the CDR3 reads TGTGCCAGCAGTGACTCGATAGCGGGTGGGGCCAATGAGCAGTTCTTC. Translation: CASSDSIAGGANEQFF.

The V and J genes are TRBV6-5 and TRBJ2-4; TRBD1 aligns across 9 bases. The germline V gene encodes CDR1 MNHEY and CDR2 SVGAGI. CDR3 length: 16 residues. After removal of 3 bases from V and 4 bases from J, the junction contained 7 bases not matched to a gene. CDR3 sequence reads: CASSYRLGTGKNIQYF. CDR3 coding DNA: TGTGCCAGCAGTTATCGGCTTGGGACAGGGAAAAACATTCAGTACTTC.

The table lists this clonotype with a few counts. The CDR3 sequence: CSVRRDTYNEQFF. The CDR3 DNA reads TGCAGCGTTAGGCGGGATACCTACAATGAGCAGTTCTTC. The V gene is TRBV29-1, the J gene TRBJ2-1, with D maybe TRBD2 (6 bases). The CDR3 contains 13 residues. The V end was cut by 5 bases, the J end by 2 bases, with 10 bases between. Germline V gives CDR1 SQVTM, CDR2 ANQGSEA.